This T cell receptor (beta chain) is from a study of beta chain features in type 1 diabetes. Across the study: Sorted cells, approximately 110,000,000 in number, were examined across all samples.

Isolated RNA was reverse transcribed in full, so expressed TCRB transcripts were sequenced. Clones were sequenced by immunoSEQ multiplex PCR, and TCRdb holds only the in-frame ones, with some missing. The repertoire holds roughly 260,000 clones, about a tenth seen once, with around 0.017% in the top ten. This CDR3 region has 14 residues. Losses at the gene ends were 5 bases for V and 4 bases for J; bases not matched to a gene: 10. Per the germline V gene, CDR1 is SQVTM and CDR2 is ANQGSEA. Study observations and caveats: TCRB CDR3s were moderately but significantly shorter in Type 1 diabetes patients in all four CD4+ subsets.

The table lists this clone with a few counts. Its antigen is not known. Each donor gave one heparinised blood draw averaging around 120 mL. Each of the CD4+ naive, central memory, regulatory and stem cell-like memory populations was sorted via CD45RO/CCR7/CD25/CD127/CD95/CD27. The rearrangement uses TRBV29-1 and TRBJ2-5; 7 bases match TRBD1. Sequences were obtained from naive CD4+ T cells from blood. The sequence came from a young man with type 1 diabetes. CDR3 coding DNA: TGCAGCGTTTGGGTCACAGGGGTTGGAGAGACCCAGTACTTC. Protein sequence: CSVWVTGVGETQYF. Using reference TRBV29-1 and TRBJ2-5 for the parts outside the CDR3, the full variable domain is SAVISQKPSRDICQRGTSLTIQCQVDSQVTMMFWYRQQPGQSLTLIATANQGSEATYESGFVIDKFPISRPNLTFSTLTVSNMSPEDSSIYLCSVWVTGVGETQYFGPGTRLLVL.